This T cell receptor (beta chain) was recovered during a study of cytomegalovirus exposure and HLA in healthy donors. CDR3 length equals 16 residues. With 5 bases removed from V and 0 bases from J, the gap between germline ends came to 17 bases. Germline values: CDR1 SQVTM, CDR2 ANQGSEA. The PCR was carried out with 60 Vbeta primers and 13 Jbeta primers. Libraries were prepared by immunoSEQ multiplex PCR; TCRdb keeps only in-frame clonotypes and omits some of them. The sample records about 160,000 clones, 85% being singletons. Study findings and constraints: It is likely that the observed cluster of highly shared sequence variants was a sequencing artifact. A later look showed TCR association rates differing by HLA locus, highest for DRB1 and lowest for HLA-C. Solely CMV serostatus was available to characterize immune exposure.

As concerns this clone: No antigen is known for it.

The sequencing input was PBMCs. The chain has TRBV29-1 and TRBJ1-3, with D possibly TRBD1 on 6 matching bases. This TCR was recovered from a boy between 2 and 10 years old in good health and CMV-seronegative. In DNA form, the CDR3 reads TGCAGCGTTAACGCGGACAGCCAACTCTCTGGAAACACCATATATTTT. This encodes CSVNADSQLSGNTIYF. Looking up the rest from reference TRBV29-1 and TRBJ1-3 gives the full variable domain: SAVISQKPSRDICQRGTSLTIQCQVDSQVTMMFWYRQQPGQSLTLIATANQGSEATYESGFVIDKFPISRPNLTFSTLTVSNMSPEDSSIYLCSVNADSQLSGNTIYFGEGSWLTVV.